This entry lists 7 T cell receptor beta chains sequenced from one sample in a study of T cells in women clearing cervical HPV infection. Profiled with immunoSEQ multiplex PCR; TCRdb holds only in-frame clones, not every one. The table counts about 22,000 clones; 4% to 5.5% lies in the top ten. The sequenced sample was blood buffy coat. Source of these receptors: a woman aged 18 to 69 with a cervical HPV16 infection that either progressed to CIN3+ or cleared (not recorded which).

Regarding this clone: The CDR3 end is not reached by the read, which stops 3 residues before it; the germline J gene fills it in. The gene calls are TRBV19 and TRBJ1-4, with 9 bases matching TRBD1. The germline V gene has CDR1 LNHDA and CDR2 SQIVND (reference sequence). The length of the CDR3 is 16 residues. Germline trimming cut 5 bases from V and 6 bases from J; bases unmatched to any gene: 10. Here the CDR3 reads CASSFRQGGTDEKLFF. The part of the CDR3 DNA that was read is TGTGCCAGTAGTTTCCGACAGGGGGGTACGGATGAAAAA. The variable domain in full, with the rest retrieved from reference TRBV19 and TRBJ1-4, is DGGITQSPKYLFRKEGQNVTLSCEQNLNHDAMYWYRQDPGQGLRLIYYSQIVNDFQKGDIAEGYSVSREKKESFPLTVTSAQKNPTAFYLCASSFRQGGTDEKLFFGSGTQLSVL.

On this clone itself: The read is 3 residues too short to cover the CDR3 end, so that end is filled in from the germline J gene. The V and J genes are TRBV7-6 and TRBJ1-2; D is unresolved. The CDR3 runs to 15 residues. Germline-derived CDR1 and CDR2 are SGHVS and FNYEAQ. The CDR3 DNA, read in part, is TGTGCCAGCAGCTTAGCAGCCAGGAGCACAGATACC. Residues: CASSLAARSTDT. In full, the CDR3 reads CASSLAARSTDTYTF.

Points on this clone: The CDR3 end is not reached by the read, which stops 3 residues before it; the germline J gene fills it in. The chain has TRBV15 and TRBJ2-7, with D tentatively TRBD1 (6 bases). This CDR3 is 14 amino acids long. Germline loops: CDR1 LNHNV, CDR2 YYDKDF (reference sequence). With 5 bases removed from V and 3 bases from J, the gap between germline ends came to 14 bases. The CDR3 here is CATSGLRGFYEQYF. The DNA read from the CDR3 is TGTGCCACCAGCGGATTAAGGGGGTTCTACGAG.

On this clone: The CDR3 end is not reached by the read, which stops 3 residues before it; the germline J gene fills it in. The V call is TRBV18, the J call TRBJ1-1; 7 nucleotides line up with TRBD1. Germline CDR1 reads KGHSH; CDR2 reads LQKENI. This CDR3 has 16 amino acids. Unmatched junction bases numbered 6, after V lost 1 base and J lost 1 base. The CDR3 loop reads CASSPLWAGGNTEAFF. The covered CDR3 bases are TGTGCCAGCTCACCACTTTGGGCAGGGGGGAACACTGAA.

With regard to this clone: The read stops 3 residues short of the end of the CDR3; the missing end is completed from the germline J gene. The rearrangement joins TRBV30 to TRBJ2-7; TRBD1 agrees at 8 bases. The germline V gene encodes CDR1 GTSNPN and CDR2 SVGIG (reference sequence). V was pared by 3 bases and J by 3 bases, with 4 bases of the junction left unmatched. The CDR3 spans 13 residues. The CDR3 here is CAWSQQGGYEQYF. CDR3 bases read: TGTGCCTGGAGCCAACAGGGGGGCTACGAG.

Regarding this clone: The sequenced fragment ends 3 residues before the CDR3 boundary, so the rest is inferred from the germline J gene. This chain uses TRBV11-3 with TRBJ2-5; D assignment may be TRBD1 or TRBD2 (5 bases each). The CDR3 length is 14 residues. Germline V CDR1 and CDR2: SGHNT, YENEEA. V was shortened by 5 bases and J by 5 bases, with 15 bases between the two germline ends. CDR3 DNA, as far as it was read: TGTGCCAGCAGCCCCGAGGGGCACGGGGAGACC. This gives the protein CASSPEGHGET. From start to end, the CDR3 is CASSPEGHGETQYF.

A word on this clone: The read stops 3 residues short of the end of the CDR3; the missing end is completed from the germline J gene. V is TRBV6-4 and J is TRBJ2-3; 8 nucleotides align to TRBD2. The junction had 11 bases not matched to a gene; V was cut back by 7 bases and J by 5 bases. The CDR3 sequence is 15 residues long. Per the germline V gene, CDR1 is MRHNA and CDR2 is SNTAGT. CDR3 residues: CASTSGRGEIDTQYF. The CDR3 bases that were read are TGTGCCAGCACCTCTGGGCGGGGGGAGATAGATACG.